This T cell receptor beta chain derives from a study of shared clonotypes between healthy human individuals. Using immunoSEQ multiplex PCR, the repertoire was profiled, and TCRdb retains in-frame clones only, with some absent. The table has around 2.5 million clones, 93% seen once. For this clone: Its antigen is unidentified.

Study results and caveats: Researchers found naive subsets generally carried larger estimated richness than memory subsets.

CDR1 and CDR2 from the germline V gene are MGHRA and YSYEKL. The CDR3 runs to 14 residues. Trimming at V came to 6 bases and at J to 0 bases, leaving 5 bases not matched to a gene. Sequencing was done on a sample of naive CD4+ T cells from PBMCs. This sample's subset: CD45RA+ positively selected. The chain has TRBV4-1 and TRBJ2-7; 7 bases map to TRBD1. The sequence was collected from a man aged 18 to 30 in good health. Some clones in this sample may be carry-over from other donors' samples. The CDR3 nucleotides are TGCGCCAGCAGGTCCCCAGGGGGCTCCTACGAGCAGTACTTC. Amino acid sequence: CASRSPGGSYEQYF.